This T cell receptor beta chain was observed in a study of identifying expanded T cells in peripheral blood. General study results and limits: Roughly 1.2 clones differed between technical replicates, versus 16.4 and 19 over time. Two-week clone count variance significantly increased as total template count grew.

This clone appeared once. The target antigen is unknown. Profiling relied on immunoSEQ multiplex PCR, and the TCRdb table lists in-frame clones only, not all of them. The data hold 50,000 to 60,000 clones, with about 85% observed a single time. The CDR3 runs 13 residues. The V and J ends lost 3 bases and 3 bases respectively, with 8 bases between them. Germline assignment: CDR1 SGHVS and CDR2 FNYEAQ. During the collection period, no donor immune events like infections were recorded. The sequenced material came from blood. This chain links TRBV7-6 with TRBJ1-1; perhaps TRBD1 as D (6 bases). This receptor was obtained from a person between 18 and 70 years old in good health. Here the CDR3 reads CASSLSGDTEAFF. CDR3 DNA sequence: TGTGCCAGCAGCTTGTCAGGGGACACTGAAGCTTTCTTT.